Detailed here is one T cell receptor beta chain. Its cognate antigen is unknown. This sample is drawn from a study of cytomegalovirus exposure and HLA in healthy donors. Both 60 Vbeta primers and 13 Jbeta primers went into the PCR. Here immunoSEQ multiplex PCR was the method, and the copy in TCRdb shows in-frame clones only, minus some. The sample records 180,000 or so clones, roughly 77% being singletons. Overall study results and limits: Another analysis was done later, and it associated 16,951 TCR beta sequences with HLA alleles at 0.05 false discovery rate. With high specificity and sensitivity, the classifier reportedly diagnosed cytomegalovirus status. Later analysis identified several of the most significant clusters that appeared linked to common viral pathogens.

The TCR originated in a woman aged 35 to 49 in good health and CMV-seropositive. The sample comprised PBMCs.

CDR3 sequence: CAWSPGGEYYGYTF. The CDR3 DNA reads as TGTGCCTGGAGTCCGGGGGGGGAATACTATGGCTACACCTTC. V and J are TRBV30 and TRBJ1-2; a possible D gene is TRBD1 (5 bases). V lost 2 bases to trimming and J lost 3 bases, with 13 bases between them. The CDR3 covers 14 residues. Germline values: CDR1 GTSNPN, CDR2 SVGIG (reference sequence).